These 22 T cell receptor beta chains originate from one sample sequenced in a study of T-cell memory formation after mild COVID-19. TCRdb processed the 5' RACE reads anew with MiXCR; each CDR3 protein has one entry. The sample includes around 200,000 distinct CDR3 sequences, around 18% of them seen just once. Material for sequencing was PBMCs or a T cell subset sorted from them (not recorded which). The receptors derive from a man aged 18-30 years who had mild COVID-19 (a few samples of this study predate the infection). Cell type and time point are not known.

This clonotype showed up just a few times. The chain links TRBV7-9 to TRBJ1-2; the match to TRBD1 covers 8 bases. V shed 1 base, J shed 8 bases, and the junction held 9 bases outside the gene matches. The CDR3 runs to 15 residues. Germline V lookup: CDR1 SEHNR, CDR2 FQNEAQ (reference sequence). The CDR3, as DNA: TGTGCCAGCAGCTTAGTTGGCAGGGGGCCTAAGGGCTACACCTTC. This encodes CASSLVGRGPKGYTF.

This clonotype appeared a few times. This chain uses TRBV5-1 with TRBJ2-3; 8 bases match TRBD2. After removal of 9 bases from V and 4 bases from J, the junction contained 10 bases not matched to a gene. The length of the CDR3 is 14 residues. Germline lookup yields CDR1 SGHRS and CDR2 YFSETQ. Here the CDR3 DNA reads TGCGCCACTGGGATCGGACTAGCATCAGATACGCAGTATTTT. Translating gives CATGIGLASDTQYF.

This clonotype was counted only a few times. This chain's CDR3 is CASSLVTGRRYGDTEAFF. DNA for the CDR3: TGTGCCAGCAGCTTAGTTACAGGGCGAAGGTACGGCGACACTGAAGCTTTCTTT. The V call is TRBV7-9, the J call TRBJ1-1; D is possibly TRBD1 (6 bases). V was trimmed by 1 base and J by 3 bases, leaving 21 bases between them. This CDR3 contains 18 residues. The germline V gene has CDR1 SEHNR and CDR2 FQNEAQ (reference sequence).

The chain's CDR3 is CASSSGLTGGFYEQYF. The CDR3 nucleotides are TGCGCCAGCAGCTCAGGATTGACAGGGGGGTTCTACGAGCAGTACTTC. This chain joins TRBV5-1 and TRBJ2-7; 9 bases are shared with TRBD1. The ends lost 3 bases at V and 3 bases at J; junction bases unmatched: 10. Germline V gene sequence: CDR1 SGHRS, CDR2 YFSETQ. The CDR3 loop spans 16 amino acids.

CDR3: CASSSPWDQYEQYV. The CDR3 DNA is TGTGCCAGCAGTTCGCCCTGGGACCAATACGAGCAGTACGTC. This chain links TRBV28 with TRBJ2-7; the D call may be TRBD1 or TRBD2 (5 bases each). Germline CDR1 is MDHEN and CDR2 is SYDVKM. This CDR3 has 14 amino acids. Trimming removed 4 bases at V and 4 bases at J, with 14 bases between.

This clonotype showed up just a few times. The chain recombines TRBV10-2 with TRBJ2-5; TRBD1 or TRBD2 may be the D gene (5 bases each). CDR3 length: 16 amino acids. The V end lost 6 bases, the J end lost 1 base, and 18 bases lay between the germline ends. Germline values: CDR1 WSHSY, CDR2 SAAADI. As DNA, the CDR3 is TGCGCCAGCAGCGGGGCCGTTGGAGGCAGCCAAGAGACCCAGTACTTC. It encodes CASSGAVGGSQETQYF.

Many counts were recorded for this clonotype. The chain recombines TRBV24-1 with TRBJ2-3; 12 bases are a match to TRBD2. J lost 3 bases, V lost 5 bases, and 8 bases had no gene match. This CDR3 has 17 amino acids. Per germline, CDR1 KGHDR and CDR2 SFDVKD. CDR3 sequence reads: CATSGRGLAGRTDTQYF. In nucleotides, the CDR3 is TGTGCCACCAGTGGAAGAGGACTAGCGGGGAGAACAGATACGCAGTATTTT.

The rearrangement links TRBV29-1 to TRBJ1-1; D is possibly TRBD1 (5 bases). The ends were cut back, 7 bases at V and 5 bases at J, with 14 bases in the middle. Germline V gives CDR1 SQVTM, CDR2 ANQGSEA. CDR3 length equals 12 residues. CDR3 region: CSASGIRTEAFF. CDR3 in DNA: TGCAGCGCGTCAGGGATTAGGACTGAAGCTTTCTTT.

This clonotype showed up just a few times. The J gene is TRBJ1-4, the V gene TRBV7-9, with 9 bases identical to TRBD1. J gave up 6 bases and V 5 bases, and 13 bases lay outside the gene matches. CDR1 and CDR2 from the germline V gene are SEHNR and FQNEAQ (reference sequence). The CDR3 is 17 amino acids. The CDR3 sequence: CASSRDRVRRSDEKLFF. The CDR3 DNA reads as TGTGCCAGCAGCCGGGACAGGGTGAGACGTTCGGATGAAAAACTGTTTTTT.

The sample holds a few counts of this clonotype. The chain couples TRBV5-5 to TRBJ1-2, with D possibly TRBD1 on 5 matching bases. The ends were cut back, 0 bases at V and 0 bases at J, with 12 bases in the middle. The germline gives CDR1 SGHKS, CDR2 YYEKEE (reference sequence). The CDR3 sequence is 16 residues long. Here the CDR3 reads CASSLAGTAPNYGYTF. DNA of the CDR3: TGTGCCAGCAGCTTGGCCGGGACGGCACCTAACTATGGCTACACCTTC.

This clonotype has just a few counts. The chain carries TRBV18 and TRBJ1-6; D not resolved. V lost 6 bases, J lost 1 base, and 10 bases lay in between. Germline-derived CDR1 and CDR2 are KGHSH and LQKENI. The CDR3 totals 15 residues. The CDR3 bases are TGTGCCAGCTCCCTGCCGGGATCCTATAATTCACCCCTCCACTTT. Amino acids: CASSLPGSYNSPLHF.

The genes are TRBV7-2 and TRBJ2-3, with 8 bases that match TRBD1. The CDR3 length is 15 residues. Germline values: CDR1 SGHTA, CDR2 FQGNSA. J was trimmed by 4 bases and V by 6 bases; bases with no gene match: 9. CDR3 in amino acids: CASRSGQGRPDTQYF. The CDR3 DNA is TGTGCCAGCAGAAGTGGACAGGGACGCCCAGATACGCAGTATTTT.

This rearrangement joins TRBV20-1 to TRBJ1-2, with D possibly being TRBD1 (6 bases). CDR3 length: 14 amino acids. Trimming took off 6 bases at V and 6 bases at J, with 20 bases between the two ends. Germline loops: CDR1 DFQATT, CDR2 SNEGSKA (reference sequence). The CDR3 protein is CSAFRREGGDGYTF. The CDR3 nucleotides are TGCAGTGCCTTCCGAAGGGAGGGGGGCGATGGCTACACCTTC.

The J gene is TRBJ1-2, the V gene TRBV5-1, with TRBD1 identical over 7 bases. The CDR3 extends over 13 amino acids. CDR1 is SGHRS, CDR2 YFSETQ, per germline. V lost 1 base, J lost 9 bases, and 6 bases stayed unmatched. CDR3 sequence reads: CASSLTGEFSYTF. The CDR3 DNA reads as TGCGCCAGCAGCTTGACAGGGGAGTTCAGCTACACCTTC.

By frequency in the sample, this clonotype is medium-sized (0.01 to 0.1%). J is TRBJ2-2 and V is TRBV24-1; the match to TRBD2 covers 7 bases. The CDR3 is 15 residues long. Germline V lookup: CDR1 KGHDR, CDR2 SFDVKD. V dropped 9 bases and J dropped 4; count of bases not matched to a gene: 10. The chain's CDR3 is CATAPYGGITGELFF. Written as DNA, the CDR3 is TGTGCCACCGCGCCCTACGGGGGGATCACCGGGGAGCTGTTTTTT.

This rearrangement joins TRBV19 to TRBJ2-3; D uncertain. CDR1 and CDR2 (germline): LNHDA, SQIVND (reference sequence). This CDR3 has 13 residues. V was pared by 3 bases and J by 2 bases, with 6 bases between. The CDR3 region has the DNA TGTGCCAGTAGTATTCAGCTCACAGATACGCAGTATTTT. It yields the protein CASSIQLTDTQYF.

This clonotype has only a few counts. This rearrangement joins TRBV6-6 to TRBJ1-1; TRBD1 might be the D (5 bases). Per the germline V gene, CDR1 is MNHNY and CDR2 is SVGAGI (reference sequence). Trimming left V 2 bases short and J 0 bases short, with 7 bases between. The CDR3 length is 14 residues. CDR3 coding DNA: TGTGCCAGCAGTTACGGGACCATGAACACTGAAGCTTTCTTT. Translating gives CASSYGTMNTEAFF.

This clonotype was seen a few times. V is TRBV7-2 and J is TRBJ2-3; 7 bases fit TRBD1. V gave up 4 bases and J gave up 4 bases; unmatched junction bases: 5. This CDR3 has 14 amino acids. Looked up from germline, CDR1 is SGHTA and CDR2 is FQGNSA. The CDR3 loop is CASSYRQGSDTQYF. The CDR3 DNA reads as TGTGCCAGCAGCTACCGACAGGGATCAGATACGCAGTATTTT.

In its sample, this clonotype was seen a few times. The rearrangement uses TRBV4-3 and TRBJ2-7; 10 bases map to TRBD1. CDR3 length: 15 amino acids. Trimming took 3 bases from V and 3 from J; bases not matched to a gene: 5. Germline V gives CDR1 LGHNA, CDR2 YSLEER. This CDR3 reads CASSQQRTGGYEQYF. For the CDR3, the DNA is TGCGCCAGCAGCCAGCAGAGGACAGGGGGCTACGAGCAGTACTTC.

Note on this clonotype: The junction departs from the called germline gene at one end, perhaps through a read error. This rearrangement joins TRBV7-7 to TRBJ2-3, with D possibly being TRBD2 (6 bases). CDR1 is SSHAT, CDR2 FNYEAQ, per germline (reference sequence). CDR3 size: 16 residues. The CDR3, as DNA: TGTGCTAGCAGCTTACTCCCCGGGGGAACATCAGATACGCAGTATTTT. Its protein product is CASSLLPGGTSDTQYF.

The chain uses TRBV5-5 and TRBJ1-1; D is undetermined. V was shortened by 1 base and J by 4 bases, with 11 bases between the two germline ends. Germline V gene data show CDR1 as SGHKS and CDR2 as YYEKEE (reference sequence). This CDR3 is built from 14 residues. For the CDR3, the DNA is TGTGCCAGCAGCTTGCCTAATATGGGCACTGAAGCTTTCTTT. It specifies CASSLPNMGTEAFF.

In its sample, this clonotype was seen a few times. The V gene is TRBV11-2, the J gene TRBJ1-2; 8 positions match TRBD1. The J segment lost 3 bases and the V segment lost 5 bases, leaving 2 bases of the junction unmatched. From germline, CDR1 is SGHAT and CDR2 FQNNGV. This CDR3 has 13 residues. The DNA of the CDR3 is TGTGCCAGCAGCGTGGACAGGGACTATGGCTACACCTTC. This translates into CASSVDRDYGYTF.